This entry lists 27 T cell receptor beta chains sequenced from one sample in a study of T cell responses to AZD1222 COVID-19 vaccine. Sequencing used immunoSEQ multiplex PCR; TCRdb keeps in-frame clones, though not all of them. The data show 25,000 to 35,000 clones, roughly 78% seen once. The sample consisted of peripheral blood, taken on day 0 of AZD1222 vaccination. These receptors came from an adult in good health.

The V and J genes are TRBV3-1 (or the pseudogene TRBV3-2) and TRBJ1-6; the D gene is possibly TRBD1 (6 bases). Trimming cost V 4 bases and J 7 bases, with 11 bases left between them. This CDR3 has 14 amino acids. The germline V gene has CDR1 LGHDT and CDR2 YNNKEL (reference sequence). The CDR3 loop is CASSLGQTNSPLHF. The CDR3 DNA sequence: TGTGCCAGCAGCCTCGGACAGACCAATTCACCCCTCCACTTT.

This clone was counted only a few times. An end of the junction differs from the germline gene, which may be a read error. This sequence joins TRBV7-7 and TRBJ2-1, with D perhaps being TRBD1 or TRBD2 (6 bases each). This CDR3 spans 16 amino acids. CDR1 and CDR2 from the germline V gene are SSHAT and FNYEAQ (reference sequence). CDR3 loop: CASSLAPRGRDNEQFF. For the CDR3, the DNA is TGTGCTAGCAGCTTAGCGCCACGGGGGCGGGACAATGAGCAGTTCTTC.

The chain has TRBV4-1 and TRBJ1-6; D uncertain. V gave up 0 bases and J gave up 4 bases, with 7 bases separating them. Germline V CDR1 and CDR2: MGHRA, YSYEKL. The CDR3 runs to 15 residues. This CDR3 reads CASSQETVYNSPLHF. The CDR3 DNA follows: TGCGCCAGCAGCCAAGAGACGGTTTATAATTCACCCCTCCACTTT.

V usage is TRBV14 and J usage is TRBJ1-2; no reliable D call. The CDR3 is 17 residues long. V was clipped by 0 bases and J by 4 bases, with 18 bases between them. Per the germline V gene, CDR1 is SGHDN and CDR2 is FVKESK. The CDR3: CASSQELLGGGSYGYTF. CDR3 in DNA: TGTGCCAGCAGCCAAGAACTTCTAGGAGGAGGGTCCTATGGCTACACCTTC.

V and J are TRBV24-1 and TRBJ2-1, with unresolved D. Trimming left V 3 bases short and J 0 bases short, with 11 bases between. Germline-derived CDR1 and CDR2 are KGHDR and SFDVKD. CDR3 length equals 16 residues. The DNA for the CDR3 is TGTGCCACCAGTGATACTACACCGAGCTCCTACAATGAGCAGTTCTTC. It encodes CATSDTTPSSYNEQFF.

The chain combines TRBV5-4 with TRBJ1-2, with 10 bases aligning to TRBD1. The CDR3 has 14 residues. Germline CDR1 reads SGHNT; CDR2 reads YYREEE (reference sequence). Losses at the gene ends were 2 bases for V and 3 bases for J; bases not matched to a gene: 1. The DNA for the CDR3 is TGTGCCAGCAGCTTCGGACAGGGGGACTATGGCTACACCTTC. This sequence encodes CASSFGQGDYGYTF.

The genes are TRBV5-6 and TRBJ2-3; no clear D. The CDR3 totals 18 residues. Germline values: CDR1 SGHDT, CDR2 YYEEEE. The ends were cut back, 0 bases at V and 0 bases at J, with 17 bases in the middle. CDR3 residues: CASSLVLRQNPSTDTQYF. The CDR3 bases are TGTGCCAGCAGCTTGGTCCTTCGGCAGAACCCTAGCACAGATACGCAGTATTTT.

This chain uses TRBV28 with TRBJ1-2; no firm D call. Germline CDR1 and CDR2: MDHEN and SYDVKM. Trimming removed 4 bases from V and 3 bases from J, with 9 bases in between. This CDR3 has 13 amino acids. The CDR3 DNA is TGTGCCAGCAGTTGGGGTCAGGACTATGGCTACACCTTC. It yields the protein CASSWGQDYGYTF.

This clone was observed a few times. This sequence joins TRBV5-1 and TRBJ2-2; 9 bases are a match to TRBD2. This CDR3 region has 16 residues. V lost 6 bases to trimming and J lost 4 bases; unmatched junction nucleotides: 10. In germline, CDR1 is SGHRS, CDR2 YFSETQ. The CDR3 protein is CASTILAGVFTGELFF. The CDR3 nucleotides are TGCGCCAGCACCATTTTAGCGGGAGTGTTCACCGGGGAGCTGTTTTTT.

The chain joins TRBV5-1 to TRBJ2-5; D not certain. The length of the CDR3 is 15 residues. V was trimmed by 1 base and J by 5 bases, leaving 15 bases between them. Germline values: CDR1 SGHRS, CDR2 YFSETQ. CDR3 sequence: CASSLTANVYETQYF. The CDR3 DNA follows: TGCGCCAGCAGCTTGACGGCTAACGTTTACGAGACCCAGTACTTC.

The chain links TRBV11-3 to TRBJ1-1; D remains ambiguous. The CDR3 has 13 residues. Deletions cut 5 bases from V and 6 bases from J, with 13 bases between. The germline V gene has CDR1 SGHNT and CDR2 YENEEA. In DNA, the CDR3 is TGTGCCAGCAGCGGGCGGCCGGTACCTGAAGCTTTCTTT. It codes for CASSGRPVPEAFF.

There are a few counts of this clone. This chain connects TRBV7-9 to TRBJ2-1; 11 nucleotides match TRBD2. Germline V gives CDR1 SEHNR, CDR2 FQNEAQ (reference sequence). Unmatched junction bases numbered 10, after V lost 6 bases and J lost 6 bases. The CDR3 runs 16 residues. The DNA for the CDR3 is TGTGCCAGCAGAGCGGGACTAGCGGCGCCGATCAATGAGCAGTTCTTC. This encodes CASRAGLAAPINEQFF.

The CDR3 DNA sequence: TGCGCCAGCACCTGGGGTAGTCTGGCAGATACGCAGTATTTT. Translated: CASTWGSLADTQYF. This chain joins TRBV5-1 and TRBJ2-3; D gene ambiguous. V lost 6 bases and J lost 4, with 15 bases in between. CDR1 and CDR2 from the germline V gene are SGHRS and YFSETQ. CDR3 length: 14 amino acids.

In nucleotides, the CDR3 is TGTGCCAGTAGTATGGCACAGGGAAATGGCTACACCTTC. Translation: CASSMAQGNGYTF. The J gene is TRBJ1-2, the V gene TRBV19; TRBD1 might be the D (6 bases). The CDR3 sequence is 13 residues long. V gave up 3 bases and J gave up 6 bases, with 11 bases separating them. Germline V CDR1 and CDR2: LNHDA, SQIVND (reference sequence).

The V call is TRBV6-5, the J call TRBJ2-1; the D gene is possibly TRBD2 (6 bases). CDR3 length equals 12 residues. The ends were cut back, 10 bases at V and 10 bases at J, with 17 bases in the middle. Germline-derived CDR1 and CDR2 are MNHEY and SVGAGI. The CDR3: CATGGLKREQFF. For the CDR3, the DNA is TGTGCCACCGGGGGATTAAAAAGGGAGCAGTTCTTC.

This chain uses TRBV5-1 with TRBJ1-5, with 9 bases that match TRBD1. This CDR3 is 17 amino acids long. The ends lost 0 bases at V and 6 bases at J; junction bases unmatched: 10. Germline CDR1 reads SGHRS; CDR2 reads YFSETQ. The CDR3 loop is CASSLAERTGVVQPQHF. The CDR3 DNA is TGCGCCAGCAGCTTGGCCGAGAGGACAGGGGTGGTTCAGCCCCAGCATTTT.

The chain employs TRBV6-5 and TRBJ2-1; 13 nucleotides align to TRBD2. V lost 6 bases, J lost 9 bases, and 2 bases stayed unmatched. The CDR3 extends over 13 amino acids. Germline CDR1 reads MNHEY; CDR2 reads SVGAGI. CDR3 in amino acids: CASRRLAGGEQFF. The CDR3 bases are TGTGCCAGCAGACGACTAGCGGGGGGTGAGCAGTTCTTC.

The sample holds a few counts of this clone. The chain combines TRBV3-1 (or the pseudogene TRBV3-2) with TRBJ1-5, with unresolved D. Trimming pared 4 bases from V and 4 bases from J, leaving 8 bases between. The germline V gene has CDR1 LGHDT and CDR2 YNNKEL (reference sequence). The CDR3 loop spans 13 amino acids. The CDR3 sequence is CASSRGWNQPQHF. The CDR3 nucleotides are TGTGCCAGCAGCCGCGGGTGGAATCAGCCCCAGCATTTT.

The chain is built from TRBV19 and TRBJ1-2, with unresolved D. CDR3 length: 13 residues. The ends were cut back, 7 bases at V and 7 bases at J, with 16 bases in the middle. The germline gives CDR1 LNHDA, CDR2 SQIVND (reference sequence). The CDR3 protein is CASKLGRLSGYTF. The CDR3 coding sequence is TGTGCCAGTAAACTGGGTCGGCTTTCTGGCTACACCTTC.

V is TRBV30 and J is TRBJ1-4, with D unclear. Trimming took off 2 bases at V and 8 bases at J, with 12 bases between the two ends. This CDR3 has 13 amino acids. Germline CDR1 is GTSNPN and CDR2 is SVGIG (reference sequence). The CDR3 DNA follows: TGTGCCTGGAGTCGGGGAACAATAGAAAAACTGTTTTTT. It yields the protein CAWSRGTIEKLFF.

The chain links TRBV7-2 to TRBJ2-2; 7 nucleotides match TRBD2. CDR1 is SGHTA, CDR2 FQGNSA, per germline. Trimming took 1 base from V and 6 from J; bases not matched to a gene: 8. The CDR3 spans 16 residues. The CDR3 DNA follows: TGTGCCAGCAGCTTAGGCGGGGGAGGGTACGCCGGGGAGCTGTTTTTT. This translates into CASSLGGGGYAGELFF.

This chain joins TRBV6-4 and TRBJ1-2; D is unresolved. In germline, CDR1 is MRHNA, CDR2 SNTAGT. The length of the CDR3 is 15 residues. V was clipped by 4 bases and J by 7 bases, with 19 bases between them. The CDR3 here is CASSASAGLPAGYTF. CDR3 in DNA: TGTGCCAGCAGTGCCTCGGCAGGCCTCCCAGCTGGCTACACCTTC.

The table lists this clone with a few counts. Other DNA sequences in this specimen translate into the identical CDR3. CDR3 in amino acids: CASSQGPRSYEQYF. The CDR3 region has the DNA TGCGCCAGCAGCCAAGGACCCAGATCCTACGAGCAGTACTTC. This chain joins TRBV4-1 and TRBJ2-7; D call uncertain. Trimming removed 1 base from V and 1 base from J, with 8 bases in between. CDR3 length equals 14 residues. Germline values: CDR1 MGHRA, CDR2 YSYEKL.

V and J are TRBV10-1 and TRBJ1-6, with 7 nucleotides matching TRBD1. Germline CDR1 reads WNHNN; CDR2 reads SYGVQD (reference sequence). The ends lost 6 bases at V and 5 bases at J; junction bases unmatched: 1. The CDR3 loop spans 13 amino acids. CDR3 amino acids: CASRTGNNSPLHF. CDR3 coding DNA: TGCGCCAGCAGGACAGGGAATAATTCACCCCTCCACTTT.

This clone was detected a few times. The chain uses TRBV6-5 and TRBJ1-2; 12 bases are a match to TRBD1. The CDR3 contains 15 residues. Germline CDR1 reads MNHEY; CDR2 reads SVGAGI. V gave up 6 bases and J gave up 4 bases; unmatched junction bases: 6. The chain's CDR3 is CASSPGTGGLYGYTF. As DNA, the CDR3 is TGTGCCAGCAGCCCCGGGACAGGGGGCCTCTATGGCTACACCTTC.

The chain's CDR3 is CASSFNAGGAGRETQYF. DNA for the CDR3: TGTGCCAGCAGCTTTAATGCAGGGGGCGCGGGTCGAGAGACCCAGTACTTC. The chain has TRBV7-2 and TRBJ2-5; TRBD1 matches 8 bases. V gave up 3 bases and J gave up 4 bases; unmatched junction bases: 13. Germline lookup yields CDR1 SGHTA and CDR2 FQGNSA. CDR3 length: 17 amino acids.

The rearrangement links TRBV12-5 to TRBJ2-3, with 15 bases that match TRBD2. The length of the CDR3 is 20 residues. V lost 2 bases to trimming and J lost 0 bases; unmatched junction nucleotides: 9. In germline, CDR1 is LGHNT, CDR2 FRNRAP. Here the CDR3 DNA reads TGTGCTAGTGGTTTGACGGGACTAGCGGGGGGCCAAACAAGCACAGATACGCAGTATTTT. Its translation: CASGLTGLAGGQTSTDTQYF.